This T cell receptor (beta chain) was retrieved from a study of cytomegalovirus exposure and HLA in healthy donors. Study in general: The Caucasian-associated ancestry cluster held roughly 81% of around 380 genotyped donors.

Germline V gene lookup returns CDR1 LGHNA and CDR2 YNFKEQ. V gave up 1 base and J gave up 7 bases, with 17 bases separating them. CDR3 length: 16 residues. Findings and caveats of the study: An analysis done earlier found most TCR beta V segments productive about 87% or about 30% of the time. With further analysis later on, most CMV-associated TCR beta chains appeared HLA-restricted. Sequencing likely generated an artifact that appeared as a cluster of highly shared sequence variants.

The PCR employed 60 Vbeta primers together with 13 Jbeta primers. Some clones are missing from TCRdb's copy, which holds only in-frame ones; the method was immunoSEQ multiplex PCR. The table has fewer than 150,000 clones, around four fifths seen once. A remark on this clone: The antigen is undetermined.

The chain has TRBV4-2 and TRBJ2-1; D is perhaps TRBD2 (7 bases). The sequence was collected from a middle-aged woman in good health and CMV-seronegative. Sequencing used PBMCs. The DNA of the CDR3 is TGTGCCAGCAGCCAAGCTCGGGGGGCGGGGAGTAATGAGCAGTTCTTC. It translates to CASSQARGAGSNEQFF.